Described below is a single TCR beta chain sequence and its context. Germline V gene data show CDR1 as SQVTM and CDR2 as ANQGSEA. V was pared by 5 bases and J by 2 bases, with 7 bases between. This CDR3 is 12 amino acids long. Using immunoSEQ multiplex PCR, the repertoire was profiled, and TCRdb retains in-frame clones only, with some absent. Of 75,000 to 95,000 clones listed, around 95% are singletons. The data are from a study of technical replicates of blood from several donors. What was sequenced was T cells isolated from PBMCs. This chain uses TRBV29-1 with TRBJ2-1; D gene ambiguous. This receptor was obtained from a human donor in good health. This chain's CDR3 is CSVSGTYNEQFF. CDR3 in DNA: TGCAGCGTTTCAGGCACCTACAATGAGCAGTTCTTC.